This TCR beta chain appears in the sequencing data of a study of T cell responses to AZD1222 COVID-19 vaccine. Study-level points and caveats: White British people made up most donors, females outnumbered males, and clonal diversity was possibly underestimated. It was only 6 or 7 AZD1222 recipients who were seropositive at baseline. The span of vaccine-associated CD4 TCRs extended across spike, with dominance at 160-218 and 743-854.

As to this clone: The antigen is unknown.

The assay was immunoSEQ multiplex PCR, and TCRdb's table has in-frame clones only and misses some. The data show tens of thousands of clones, around 86% seen once. The source material was peripheral blood, sampled on day 0 of AZD1222 vaccination. This clonotype was sampled from an adult in good health.

For the CDR3, the DNA is TGTGCCAGCTCACTGACCATTGGGGCGGCAGATACGCAGTATTTT. This translates into CASSLTIGAADTQYF. The chain is built from TRBV18 and TRBJ2-3; a weak D match, TRBD1 (5 bases). V lost 4 bases to trimming and J lost 4 bases, with 15 bases between them. This CDR3 is 15 amino acids long. The germline CDR1 and CDR2 sequences are KGHSH and LQKENI.